This TCR beta chain was obtained from a study of cytotoxic CD8 clonotypes in ibrutinib-treated CLL. Some clones are missing from TCRdb's copy, which holds only in-frame ones; the method was immunoSEQ multiplex PCR. The data hold approximately 320,000 clones, with over 60% observed a single time. Germline CDR1 and CDR2: SEHNR and FQNEAQ (reference sequence). The CDR3 covers 14 residues. V lost 4 bases and J lost 2, with 11 bases in between. The chain links TRBV7-9 to TRBJ1-1; D is unclear. Sequenced material: PBMCs, taken after 36 months of ibrutinib treatment. The TCR comes from a human donor with chronic lymphocytic leukemia. In nucleotides, the CDR3 is TGTGCCAGCAGCTCCCTGTCTAGTAACACTGAAGCTTTCTTT. Translation gives CASSSLSSNTEAFF.